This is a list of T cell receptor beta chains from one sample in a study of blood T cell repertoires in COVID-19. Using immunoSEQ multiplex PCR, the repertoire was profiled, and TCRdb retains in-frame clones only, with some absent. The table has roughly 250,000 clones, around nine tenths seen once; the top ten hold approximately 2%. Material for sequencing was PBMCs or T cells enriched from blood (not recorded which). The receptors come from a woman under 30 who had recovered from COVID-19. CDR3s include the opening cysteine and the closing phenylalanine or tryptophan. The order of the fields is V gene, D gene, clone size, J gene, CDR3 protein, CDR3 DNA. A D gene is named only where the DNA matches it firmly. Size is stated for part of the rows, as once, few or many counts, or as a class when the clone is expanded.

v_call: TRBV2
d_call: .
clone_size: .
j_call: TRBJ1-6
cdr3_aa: CASIVAEWNSPLHF
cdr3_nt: TGTGCCAGCATTGTTGCGGAATGGAATTCACCCCTCCACTTT

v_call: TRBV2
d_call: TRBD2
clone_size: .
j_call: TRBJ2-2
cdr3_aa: CASKPSGKTTGELFF
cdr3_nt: TGTGCCAGCAAACCTAGCGGGAAAACCACCGGGGAGCTGTTTTTT

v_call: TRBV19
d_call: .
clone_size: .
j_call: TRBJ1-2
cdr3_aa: CASSTDHRDTTLYGYTF
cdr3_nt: TGTGCCAGTAGTACCGACCACCGGGACACCACTTTATATGGCTACACCTTC

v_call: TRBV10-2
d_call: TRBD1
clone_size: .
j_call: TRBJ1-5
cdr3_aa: CATLGGTGGFNQPQHF
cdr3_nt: TGCGCCACCCTGGGGGGGACAGGGGGCTTTAATCAGCCCCAGCATTTT

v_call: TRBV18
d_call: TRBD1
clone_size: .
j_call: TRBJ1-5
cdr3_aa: CASSPDRAQPQHF
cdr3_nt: TGTGCCAGCTCACCCGACAGGGCTCAGCCCCAGCATTTT

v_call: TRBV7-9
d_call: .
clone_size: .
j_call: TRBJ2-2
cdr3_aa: CASSPRIQGYNTGELFF
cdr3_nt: TGTGCCAGCAGCCCGCGGATACAGGGATACAACACCGGGGAGCTGTTTTTT

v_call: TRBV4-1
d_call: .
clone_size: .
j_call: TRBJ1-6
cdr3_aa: CASSQLTRGKNSPLHF
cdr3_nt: TGCGCCAGCAGCCAATTAACCCGGGGAAAGAATTCACCCCTCCACTTT

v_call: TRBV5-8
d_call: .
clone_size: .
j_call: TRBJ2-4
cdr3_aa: CASNPPTGRRNIQYF
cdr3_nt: TGTGCCAGCAACCCCCCCACAGGTCGAAGGAACATTCAGTACTTC

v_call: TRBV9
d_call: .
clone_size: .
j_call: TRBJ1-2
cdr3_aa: CAKTTGRGYGYTF
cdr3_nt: TGTGCCAAGACGACAGGTCGGGGCTATGGCTACACCTTC

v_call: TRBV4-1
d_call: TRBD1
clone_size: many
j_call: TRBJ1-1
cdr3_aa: CASSQVRMDRDNYIITEAFF
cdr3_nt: TGCGCCAGCAGCCAAGTCAGAATGGACAGGGACAACTACATAATAACTGAAGCTTTCTTT

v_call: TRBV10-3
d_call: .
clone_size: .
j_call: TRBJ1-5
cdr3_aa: CASGEGAQPQHF
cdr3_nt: TGTGCCTCTGGGGAGGGTGCTCAGCCCCAGCATTTT

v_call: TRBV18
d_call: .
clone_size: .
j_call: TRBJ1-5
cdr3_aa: CASSPGTRGSNQPQHF
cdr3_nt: TGTGCCAGCTCACCAGGCACTCGGGGAAGCAATCAGCCCCAGCATTTT

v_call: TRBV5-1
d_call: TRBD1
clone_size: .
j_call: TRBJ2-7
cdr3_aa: CASSADRSYEQYF
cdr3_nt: TGCGCCAGCAGCGCGGACAGGTCCTACGAGCAGTACTTC